This T cell receptor beta chain is from a study of metastatic and nonmetastatic thyroid tumors. Study as a whole: Across peripheral blood and tumor or nodule tissue samples taken from malignant and benign thyroid patients, the repertoires were compared with one another. Study-level points and caveats: Reportedly, malignant thyroid tumors had significantly higher TCR beta diversity than benign nodules, in blood and tumor.

The length of the CDR3 is 14 residues. Germline V gene sequence: CDR1 LGHNT, CDR2 FRNRAP. No treatment had been given to any patient before thyroid surgery. Per the authors' pipeline: CDR3 differences across clinicopathological groups were used to build a distant-metastasis classifier for papillary thyroid cancer. MiXCR re-clonotyped the PCR reads for TCRdb. It is TCRdb's table, rather than the study itself, that gives the V and J calls and clone size. The sample shows roughly 18,000 clones, around 30% of them seen only once. This clone was found a few times. The antigen remains undetermined. The junction and the germline gene differ at one end; a read error may be behind it.

The sequence was obtained from a female donor with papillary thyroid cancer or a benign thyroid nodule (not recorded which). Some clones in this sample may be carry-over from other donors' samples. The sequenced material came from tumor tissue. The rearrangement uses TRBV12-5 and TRBJ2-2, with 8 bases fitting TRBD1. The CDR3 here is CTSGRQGSGGELFF. The DNA for the CDR3 is TGTACTAGTGGTCGACAGGGGTCGGGCGGGGAGCTGTTTTTT.